Following are 8 T cell receptor beta chains from one sample sequenced in a study of shared clonotypes between healthy human individuals. TCRdb's copy holds only in-frame clones and misses some; the assay was immunoSEQ multiplex PCR. This sample carries approximately 2.3 million clones, about 92% of them seen once, and the ten largest clones take about 0.39%. The source material was naive CD4+ T cells from PBMCs. The subset was: CD45RA+ positively selected. The receptors come from a young man in good health. Some clones in this sample may be carry-over from other donors' samples.

Comments on this clone: Different DNA sequences within this sample yield the same CDR3. The CDR3 bases are TGTGCCAGCTCCCCGGACAGGGGGAGCTACGAGCAGTACTTC. Amino acid sequence: CASSPDRGSYEQYF. V gene TRBV18 combines with J gene TRBJ2-7; 10 bases align to TRBD1. CDR1 and CDR2 (germline): KGHSH, LQKENI. Trimming at V came to 6 bases and at J to 3 bases, leaving 5 bases not matched to a gene. CDR3 length: 14 amino acids.

The chain joins TRBV11-2 to TRBJ2-3; no definite D call. V shed 8 bases and J shed 1 base, with 7 bases lying between them. From germline, CDR1 is SGHAT and CDR2 FQNNGV. The CDR3 contains 12 residues. The CDR3 DNA is TGTGCCAGCGGGTGGGGCACAGATACGCAGTATTTT. Translating it yields CASGWGTDTQYF.

The CDR3 coding sequence is TGTGCCAGCAGCCCTCGGACTACCCGACGGGATACGCAGTATTTT. Amino acid sequence: CASSPRTTRRDTQYF. The V call is TRBV7-2, the J call TRBJ2-3; D is perhaps TRBD2 (6 bases). V lost 5 bases, J lost 6 bases, and 18 bases lay in between. Germline-derived CDR1 and CDR2 are SGHTA and FQGNSA. CDR3 size: 15 residues. Full variable domain (outside the CDR3, taken from reference TRBV7-2 and TRBJ2-3): GAGVSQSPSNKVTEKGKDVELRCDPISGHTALYWYRQSLGQGLEFLIYFQGNSAPDKSGLPSDRFSAERTGGSVSTLTIQRTQQEDSAVYLCASSPRTTRRDTQYFGPGTRLTVL.

The chain recombines TRBV28 with TRBJ2-1; D could derive from TRBD1 or TRBD2 (5 bases each). CDR1 is MDHEN and CDR2 is SYDVKM in the germline V gene. V was shortened by 7 bases and J by 3 bases, with 16 bases between the two germline ends. The CDR3 contains 15 residues. The DNA of the CDR3 is TGTGCCAGCACCCCAAGGGGACGGAACTACAATGAGCAGTTCTTC. Residues: CASTPRGRNYNEQFF.

The chain couples TRBV19 to TRBJ2-7; TRBD1 matches at 9 bases. There are 14 residues in the CDR3. V shed 6 bases, J shed 4 bases, and the junction held 7 bases outside the gene matches. Germline values: CDR1 LNHDA, CDR2 SQIVND (reference sequence). DNA of the CDR3: TGTGCCAGTAGCCGGACAGGGGTAAGGTACGAGCAGTACTTC. Its translation: CASSRTGVRYEQYF. The entire variable domain, with the rest obtained from reference TRBV19 and TRBJ2-7, is as follows: DGGITQSPKYLFRKEGQNVTLSCEQNLNHDAMYWYRQDPGQGLRLIYYSQIVNDFQKGDIAEGYSVSREKKESFPLTVTSAQKNPTAFYLCASSRTGVRYEQYFGPGTRLTVT.

The chain carries TRBV10-3 and TRBJ1-1; no reliable D call. Germline V gene sequence: CDR1 ENHRY, CDR2 SYGVKD. This CDR3 has 11 amino acids. The ends were cut back, 0 bases at V and 11 bases at J, with 7 bases in the middle. The CDR3 sequence is CAISESWSAFF. CDR3 nucleotide sequence: TGTGCCATCAGTGAGTCGTGGTCGGCTTTCTTT.

The sample holds one count of this clone. The chain recombines TRBV5-1 with TRBJ2-1, with 13 bases matching TRBD2. The trim removed 4 bases at V and 2 bases at J, leaving 3 bases unmatched. This CDR3 has 16 amino acids. Germline CDR1 reads SGHRS; CDR2 reads YFSETQ. CDR3 sequence (DNA): TGCGCCAGCAGCATAGGGACTAGCGGGGCCTACAATGAGCAGTTCTTC. It codes for CASSIGTSGAYNEQFF.

The V call is TRBV29-1, the J call TRBJ2-1, with 11 bases fitting TRBD2. The trim removed 4 bases at V and 10 bases at J, leaving 12 bases unmatched. This CDR3 contains 15 residues. Germline CDR1 SQVTM, CDR2 ANQGSEA. CDR3: CSVATRLAGWGEQFF. The CDR3 DNA reads as TGCAGCGTTGCAACGCGACTAGCGGGATGGGGAGAGCAGTTCTTC.